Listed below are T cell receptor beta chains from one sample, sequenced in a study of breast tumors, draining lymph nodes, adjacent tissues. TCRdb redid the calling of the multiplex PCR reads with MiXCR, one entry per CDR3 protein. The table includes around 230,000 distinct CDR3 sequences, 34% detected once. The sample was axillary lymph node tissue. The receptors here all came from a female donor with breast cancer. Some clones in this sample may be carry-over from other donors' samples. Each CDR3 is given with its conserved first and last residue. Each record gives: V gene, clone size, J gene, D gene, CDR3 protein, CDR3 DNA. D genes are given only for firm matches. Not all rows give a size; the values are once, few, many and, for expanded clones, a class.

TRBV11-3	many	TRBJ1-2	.	CASSLAMGRADYGYTF	TGTGCCAGCAGCTTAGCCATGGGCAGGGCAGACTATGGCTACACCTTC
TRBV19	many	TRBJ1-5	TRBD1	CASRDTGGSSNQPQHF	TGTGCCAGTAGAGATACAGGGGGCTCGAGCAATCAGCCCCAGCATTTT
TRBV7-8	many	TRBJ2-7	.	CASSLELPGQAYEQYF	TGTGCCAGCAGCTTAGAGTTACCGGGACAAGCCTACGAGCAGTACTTC
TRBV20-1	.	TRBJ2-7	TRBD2	CSARVPRTSGSYEQYF	TGCAGTGCTAGAGTCCCCAGGACTAGCGGGAGTTACGAGCAGTACTTC
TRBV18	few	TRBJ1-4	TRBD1	CASSPLGGPNEKLFF	TGTGCCAGCTCACCATTAGGGGGCCCTAATGAAAAACTGTTTTTT
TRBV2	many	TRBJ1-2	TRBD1	CASSGDRGTYGYTF	TGTGCCAGCAGTGGAGACAGGGGGACCTATGGCTACACCTTC
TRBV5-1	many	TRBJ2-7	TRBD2	CASSLVAGDHEQYF	TGCGCCAGCAGCTTGGTAGCGGGAGACCACGAGCAGTACTTC
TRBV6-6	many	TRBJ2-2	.	CASSYSSQGRSGELFF	TGTGCCAGCAGTTACTCGTCGCAGGGTAGATCCGGGGAGCTGTTTTTT
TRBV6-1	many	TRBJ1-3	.	CASSVQGVSGNTIYF	TGTGCCAGCAGTGTACAGGGAGTATCTGGAAACACCATATATTTT
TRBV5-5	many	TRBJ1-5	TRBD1	CASSRTGGIPNQPQHF	TGTGCCAGCAGCCGTACAGGGGGCATCCCGAATCAGCCCCAGCATTTT
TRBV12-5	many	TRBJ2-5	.	CASGRASQETQYF	TGTGCTAGTGGGCGGGCCTCTCAAGAGACCCAGTACTTC
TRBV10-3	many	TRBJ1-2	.	CAIWEGLSGYTF	TGTGCCATCTGGGAGGGGTTGAGCGGCTACACCTTC
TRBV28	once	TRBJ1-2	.	CASSVPGLSFYGYTF	TGTGCCAGCAGTGTCCCGGGACTGAGTTTCTATGGCTACACCTTC
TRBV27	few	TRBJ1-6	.	CASTSRENSPLHF	TGTGCCAGCACATCCAGGGAGAATTCACCCCTCCACTTT
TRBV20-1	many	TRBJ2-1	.	CRVLGQGGF	TGCAGGGTACTAGGACAGGGAGGGTTC
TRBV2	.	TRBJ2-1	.	CASSDARNEQFF	TGTGCCAGCAGTGACGCCCGCAATGAGCAGTTCTTC
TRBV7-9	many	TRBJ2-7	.	CASSLTAEREQYF	TGTGCCAGCAGCTTGACAGCCGAAAGGGAGCAGTACTTC
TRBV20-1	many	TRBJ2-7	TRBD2	CSAWRAGGTYEQYF	TGCAGTGCCTGGAGAGCGGGGGGAACCTACGAGCAGTACTTC
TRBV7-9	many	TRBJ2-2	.	CASSSGHYTGELFF	TGTGCCAGCAGCTCGGGACACTACACCGGGGAGCTGTTTTTT
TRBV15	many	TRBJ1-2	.	CATSRDPANYGYTF	TGTGCCACCAGCAGAGATCCAGCTAACTATGGCTACACCTTC
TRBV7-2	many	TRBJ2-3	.	CASSRWAGSTDTQYF	TGTGCCAGCAGCCGTTGGGCGGGGTCCACAGATACGCAGTATTTT
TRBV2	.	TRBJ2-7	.	CASSEGRTEQYF	TGTGCCAGCAGTGAAGGCAGGACCGAGCAGTACTTC
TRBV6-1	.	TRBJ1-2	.	CASKGGVYGYTF	TGTGCCAGCAAGGGCGGGGTCTATGGCTACACCTTC
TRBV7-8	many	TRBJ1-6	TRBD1	CASSLEGTGLYNSPLHF	TGTGCCAGCAGCTTAGAGGGGACAGGGCTCTATAATTCACCCCTCCACTTT
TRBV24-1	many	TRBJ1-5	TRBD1	CATADRVGQPQHF	TGTGCCACCGCAGACAGGGTAGGTCAGCCCCAGCATTTT
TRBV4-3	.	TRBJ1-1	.	CASSLRRQSAAAFF	TGCGCCAGCAGCCTAAGACGCCAGTCGGCGGCAGCTTTCTTT
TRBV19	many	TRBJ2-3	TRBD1	CASSIGQGATQYF	TGTGCCAGTAGTATTGGGCAGGGGGCTACGCAGTATTTT
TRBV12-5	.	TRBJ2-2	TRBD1	CASGFLTGTGGTGELFF	TGTGCTAGTGGTTTTCTGACCGGGACAGGGGGCACCGGGGAGCTGTTTTTT
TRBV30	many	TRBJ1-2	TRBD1	CAWTPKDRVYGYTF	TGTGCCTGGACCCCAAAAGACAGGGTCTATGGCTACACCTTC
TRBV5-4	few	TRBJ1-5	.	CASSPGRGPFSNQPQHF	TGTGCCAGCAGCCCAGGCAGGGGCCCTTTTAGCAATCAGCCCCAGCATTTT
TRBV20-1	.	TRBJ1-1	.	CSARAWDTEAFF	TGCAGTGCTAGAGCGTGGGACACTGAAGCTTTCTTT
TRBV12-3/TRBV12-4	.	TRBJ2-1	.	CASSLGALYNEQFF	TGTGCCAGCAGTTTAGGGGCCCTATACAATGAGCAGTTCTTC
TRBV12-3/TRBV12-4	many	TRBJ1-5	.	CASSLRGGNQPQHF	TGTGCCAGCAGTTTAAGAGGGGGCAATCAGCCCCAGCATTTT
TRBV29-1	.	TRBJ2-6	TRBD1	CSARTGGASSGANVLTF	TGCAGCGCCCGGACAGGGGGCGCCAGCTCTGGGGCCAACGTCCTGACTTTC
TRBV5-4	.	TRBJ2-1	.	CASSFGTSLYNEQFF	TGTGCCAGCAGCTTTGGGACTTCTCTCTACAATGAGCAGTTCTTC
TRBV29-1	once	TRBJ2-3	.	CSLGEGYTDTQYF	TGCAGCTTGGGAGAGGGGTACACAGATACGCAGTATTTT
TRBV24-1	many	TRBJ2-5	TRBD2	CATSDPSGGVGETQYF	TGTGCCACCAGTGATCCTTCTGGGGGGGTCGGAGAGACCCAGTACTTC
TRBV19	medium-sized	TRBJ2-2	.	CASSLNLGELFF	TGTGCCAGTAGCCTAAACTTAGGGGAGCTGTTTTTT
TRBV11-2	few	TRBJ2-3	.	CASSSGPSITDTQYF	TGTGCCAGCAGCTCGGGCCCTTCTATTACAGATACGCAGTATTTT
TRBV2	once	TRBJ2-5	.	CASMGARETQYF	TGTGCCAGCATGGGGGCTCGGGAGACCCAGTACTTC
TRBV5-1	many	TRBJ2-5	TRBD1	CASSLTGGTGETQYF	TGCGCCAGCAGCTTGACAGGGGGAACGGGAGAGACCCAGTACTTC
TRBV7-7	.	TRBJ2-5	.	CASGLTAGRETQYF	TGTGCTAGCGGCTTAACGGCCGGGCGGGAGACCCAGTACTTC
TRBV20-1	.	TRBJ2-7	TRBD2	CSATSGRLYEQYF	TGCAGTGCTACTAGCGGGAGACTTTACGAGCAGTACTTC
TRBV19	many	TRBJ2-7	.	CASSTDRSYEQYF	TGTGCCAGTAGTACTGACAGGTCCTACGAGCAGTACTTC
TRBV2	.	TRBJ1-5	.	CASKRDGSYEHF	TGTGCCAGCAAGCGAGACGGGTCCTACGAGCATTTT
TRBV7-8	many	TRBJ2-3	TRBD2	CASRRLAGVYSTDTQYF	TGTGCCAGCAGAAGACTAGCGGGCGTTTATAGCACAGATACGCAGTATTTT
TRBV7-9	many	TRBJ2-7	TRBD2	CASSASGYEQYF	TGTGCCAGCAGCGCTAGCGGCTACGAGCAGTACTTC
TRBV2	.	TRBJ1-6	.	CASSADQGYNSPLHF	TGTGCCAGCAGTGCCGACCAGGGATATAATTCACCCCTCCACTTT
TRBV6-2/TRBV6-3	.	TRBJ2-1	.	CASSEGRGSYNEQFF	TGTGCCAGCAGTGAGGGCCGGGGCTCCTACAATGAGCAGTTCTTC
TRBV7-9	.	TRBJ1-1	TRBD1	CASSIGQGRPEAFF	TGTGCCAGCAGCATAGGACAGGGACGTCCCGAAGCTTTCTTT
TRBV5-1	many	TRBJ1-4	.	CASRRGPTNEKLFF	TGCGCCAGCAGACGCGGACCAACTAATGAAAAACTGTTTTTT